The rows below give T cell receptor beta chains drawn from one sample of a study of control samples from healthy donors and cancer patients. Sequenced by immunoSEQ multiplex PCR; TCRdb stores in-frame clones only, minus some. Of about 180,000 clones listed, just over 90% are singletons. Sequences were obtained from blood. Receptor source: a man aged 30 to 39 in good health. CDR3s include the opening cysteine and the closing phenylalanine or tryptophan. The order of the fields is V gene, D gene, J gene, clone size, CDR3 DNA, CDR3 protein. A D gene is named only where the DNA matches it firmly. Not every row has a clone size; where given, it reads once, few, many or a size class.

TRBV19,-,TRBJ1-5,once,TGTGCCAGTGGGGACCCGAGCAATCAGCCCCAGCATTTT,CASGDPSNQPQHF
TRBV4-1,-,TRBJ1-1,-,TGCGCCAGCAGCCAAGTGGACCTGAACACTGAAGCTTTCTTT,CASSQVDLNTEAFF
TRBV10-1,-,TRBJ2-2,-,TGCGCCAGCAGTGAGGGGTCGACCGGGGAGCTGTTTTTT,CASSEGSTGELFF
TRBV5-1,TRBD1,TRBJ2-7,-,TGCGCCAGCAGCTCGGGACAGGGCCCAACCTACGAGCAGTACTTC,CASSSGQGPTYEQYF
TRBV9,-,TRBJ1-5,-,TGTGCCAGCAGCGTAGGGGGGGCTCCGAATCAGCCCCAGCATTTT,CASSVGGAPNQPQHF
TRBV10-3,-,TRBJ2-1,-,TGTGCCATCAGTAAAGACAGATTCAATGAGCAGTTCTTC,CAISKDRFNEQFF
TRBV2,-,TRBJ2-2,-,TGTGCCAGCAAGGGCAGGGGGAACACCGGGGAGCTGTTTTTT,CASKGRGNTGELFF
TRBV3-1/TRBV3-2,TRBD1,TRBJ2-3,-,TGTGCCAGCAGGGCCGGGACAGGGGCCACAGATACGCAGTATTTT,CASRAGTGATDTQYF
TRBV7-8,TRBD2,TRBJ2-5,-,TGTGCCAGCAGCTTAGGGGGAGGGACAGAGACCCAGTACTTC,CASSLGGGTETQYF
TRBV6-5,TRBD1,TRBJ1-1,once,TGTGCCAGCATCCGACAGGGTAGGAGCACTGAAGCTTTCTTT,CASIRQGRSTEAFF
TRBV12-3/TRBV12-4,TRBD1,TRBJ1-2,-,TGTGCCAGCACCACCGACAGGGCCTATGGCTACACCTTC,CASTTDRAYGYTF
TRBV30,TRBD2,TRBJ2-1,-,TGTGCCTGGAGAAAGGGGACTAGCGGGTCCCCCATCTACAATGAGCAGTTCTTC,CAWRKGTSGSPIYNEQFF
TRBV5-1,TRBD2,TRBJ2-3,-,TGCGCCAGCAGCTTGGAAAGCGGGGGAGGCACAGATACGCAGTATTTT,CASSLESGGGTDTQYF
TRBV5-1,-,TRBJ1-1,-,TGCGCCAGCAGCTTGGGAGGTGGCACTGAAGCTTTCTTT,CASSLGGGTEAFF
TRBV10-3,TRBD1,TRBJ2-7,-,TGTGCCACCGCGGACAGGGTAGTCTCCTACGAGCAGTACTTC,CATADRVVSYEQYF
TRBV3-1/TRBV3-2,TRBD2,TRBJ2-3,-,TGTGCCAGCAGCCAAGTGGGGGGGTACAACACAGATACGCAGTATTTT,CASSQVGGYNTDTQYF
TRBV9,TRBD1,TRBJ1-5,-,TGTGCCAGCAGCGTAGGTATCGGGACAGGGGTCCAGCCCCAGCATTTT,CASSVGIGTGVQPQHF
TRBV3-1/TRBV3-2,TRBD1,TRBJ1-2,-,TGTGCCAGCAGCCCGGGACAGGGGAACTATGGCTACACCTTC,CASSPGQGNYGYTF
TRBV2,-,TRBJ2-2,-,TGTGCCAGCAGTGGAATCTTTCGGGGCACCGGGGAGCTGTTTTTT,CASSGIFRGTGELFF
TRBV4-3,-,TRBJ2-3,-,TGCGCCAGCAGCCAAGCCCGGGACGGAACAGATACGCAGTATTTT,CASSQARDGTDTQYF
TRBV3-1/TRBV3-2,-,TRBJ1-6,-,TGTGCCAGCAGCCAAGGGGACCAAACTTGGGGGGATTCACCCCTCCACTTT,CASSQGDQTWGDSPLHF
TRBV2,-,TRBJ1-1,-,TGTGCCAGCAGTGAAGAGCGGAACACTGAAGCTTTCTTT,CASSEERNTEAFF
TRBV3-1/TRBV3-2,TRBD2,TRBJ2-7,-,TGTGCCAGCAGCCAAGAACTAGCGGGAGCCTACGAGCAGTACTTC,CASSQELAGAYEQYF
TRBV5-1,TRBD1,TRBJ2-5,few,TGCGCCAGCAGCTTTGGGGGGACAGGGGGAGAGACCCAGTACTTC,CASSFGGTGGETQYF
TRBV28,TRBD1,TRBJ1-3,few,TGTGCCAGCAGATCCGACAGGGAAGAGAGAAACACCATATATTTT,CASRSDREERNTIYF
TRBV30,-,TRBJ2-7,-,TGTGCCTGGAGTAAAGGCAGGGCCTACGAGCAGTACTTC,CAWSKGRAYEQYF
TRBV5-1,-,TRBJ2-5,-,TGCGCCAGCAGCTCTGGACGATTCGAGACCCAGTACTTC,CASSSGRFETQYF
TRBV12-5,TRBD1,TRBJ1-2,-,TGTGCTAGGAGCCAAGAAGACTTCACCGGGACAGGGAATCCTGGCTACACCTTC,CARSQEDFTGTGNPGYTF
TRBV29-1,-,TRBJ1-3,-,TGCAGCGTTGAAGGGTCGGAGCCTCCTGGAAACACCATATATTTT,CSVEGSEPPGNTIYF
TRBV25-1,TRBD2,TRBJ2-3,-,TGTGCCAGCAGTCTGGCTAGCGGGAGGGCAGATACGCAGTATTTT,CASSLASGRADTQYF
TRBV5-4,-,TRBJ1-2,-,TGTGCCAGCAGCTTGGTAGGGGGTGACTATGGCTACACCTTC,CASSLVGGDYGYTF
TRBV30,-,TRBJ1-4,-,TGTGCCTGGAGTGCTTCGACGGCCTTTAATGAAAAACTGTTTTTT,CAWSASTAFNEKLFF
TRBV3-1/TRBV3-2,-,TRBJ2-1,-,TGTGCCAGCAGCGTGGCCGGCGGGCAGTTCTTC,CASSVAGGQFF
TRBV7-8,TRBD1,TRBJ1-2,-,TGTGCCAGCAGCTACCTTGAGGGGAAAGGGGGCGCCGGTGGCTACACCTTC,CASSYLEGKGGAGGYTF
TRBV7-9,TRBD1,TRBJ1-4,-,TGTGCCAGCAGCTGGGGTACGACAGGGCTTGAAAAACTGTTTTTT,CASSWGTTGLEKLFF
TRBV5-1,-,TRBJ1-2,once,TGCGCCAGCAGCTTGGTGGCAGGCGGAGGCTATGGCTACACCTTC,CASSLVAGGGYGYTF
TRBV3-1/TRBV3-2,-,TRBJ2-7,-,TGTGCCAGCAGCGCAACAGGGCTCTCCTACGAGCAGTACTTC,CASSATGLSYEQYF
TRBV4-3,-,TRBJ1-2,-,TGCGCCAGCAGCCAAGATTTGAGTTCGCCCAACTCGAACTATGGCTACACCTTC,CASSQDLSSPNSNYGYTF
TRBV27,TRBD1,TRBJ2-2,-,TGTGCCAGCAGAACGCTAACGACAGGGGTGGTCGGGGAGCTGTTTTTT,CASRTLTTGVVGELFF